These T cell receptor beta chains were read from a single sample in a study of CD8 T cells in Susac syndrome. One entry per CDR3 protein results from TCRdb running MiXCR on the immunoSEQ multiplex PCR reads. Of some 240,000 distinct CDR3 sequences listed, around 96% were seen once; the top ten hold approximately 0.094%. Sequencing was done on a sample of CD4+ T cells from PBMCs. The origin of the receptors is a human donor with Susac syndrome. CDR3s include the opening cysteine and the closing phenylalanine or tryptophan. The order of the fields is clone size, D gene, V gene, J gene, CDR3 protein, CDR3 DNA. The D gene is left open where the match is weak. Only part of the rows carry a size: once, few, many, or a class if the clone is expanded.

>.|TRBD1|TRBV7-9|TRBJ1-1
CASSWDRNTEAFF
TGTGCCAGCAGCTGGGACAGGAACACTGAAGCTTTCTTT
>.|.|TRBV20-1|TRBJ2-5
CSAPSPGQGQETQYF
TGCAGTGCCCCCTCGCCGGGACAAGGACAAGAGACCCAGTACTTC
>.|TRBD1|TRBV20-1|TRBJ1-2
CSARNPQGPYGYTF
TGCAGTGCTAGAAACCCACAGGGGCCATATGGCTACACCTTC
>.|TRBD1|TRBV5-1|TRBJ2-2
CASSPGQGSTGELFF
TGCGCCAGCAGCCCGGGACAGGGTAGCACCGGGGAGCTGTTTTTT
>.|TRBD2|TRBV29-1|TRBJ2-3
CSPRLAGSDTQYF
TGCAGCCCACGACTAGCCGGGTCAGATACGCAGTATTTT
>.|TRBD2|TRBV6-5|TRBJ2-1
CASSLAGAQFF
TGTGCCAGCAGTTTAGCGGGAGCTCAGTTCTTC
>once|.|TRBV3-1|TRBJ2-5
CASALGETQYF
TGTGCCAGCGCCCTTGGGGAGACCCAGTACTTC
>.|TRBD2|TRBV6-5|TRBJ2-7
CASSNLAESYEQYF
TGTGCCAGCAGTAACCTAGCGGAGTCCTACGAGCAGTACTTC
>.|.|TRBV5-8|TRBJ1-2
CASSLTGRQDYGYTF
TGTGCCAGCAGCTTGACGGGGCGCCAGGACTATGGCTACACCTTC
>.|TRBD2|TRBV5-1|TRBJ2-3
CASSQGLAAVASDTQYF
TGCGCCAGCAGCCAGGGACTAGCGGCAGTAGCTTCAGATACGCAGTATTTT
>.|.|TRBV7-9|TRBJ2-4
CASSLGVQNIQYF
TGTGCCAGCAGCTTAGGGGTCCAAAACATTCAGTACTTC
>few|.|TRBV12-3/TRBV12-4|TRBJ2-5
CASSWSETQYF
TGTGCCAGCAGTTGGAGCGAGACCCAGTACTTC
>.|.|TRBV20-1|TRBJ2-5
CSAGKLETQYF
TGCAGTGCGGGGAAATTGGAGACCCAGTACTTC
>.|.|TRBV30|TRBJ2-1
CAWSETRYNNEQFF
TGTGCCTGGAGTGAGACTAGATATAACAATGAGCAGTTCTTC
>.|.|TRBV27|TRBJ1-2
CASSWGPLLRGYTF
TGTGCCAGCAGTTGGGGGCCGCTCCTACGGGGCTACACCTTC
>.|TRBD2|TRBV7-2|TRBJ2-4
CASSLRGRLGTRDIQYF
TGTGCCAGCAGCTTACGCGGCCGCCTAGGGACTAGAGACATTCAGTACTTC
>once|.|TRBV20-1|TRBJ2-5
CSARDGGPETQYF
TGCAGTGCTAGAGACGGGGGCCCAGAGACCCAGTACTTC
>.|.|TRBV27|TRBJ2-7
CASSAWGGGEQYF
TGTGCCAGCAGTGCATGGGGGGGCGGCGAGCAGTACTTC
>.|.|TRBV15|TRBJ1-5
CATSRRHSNQPQHF
TGTGCCACCAGCAGACGGCATAGCAATCAGCCCCAGCATTTT
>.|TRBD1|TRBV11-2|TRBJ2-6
CASSIGQGKGANVLTF
TGTGCCAGCAGCATCGGACAGGGGAAAGGCGCCAACGTCCTGACTTTC
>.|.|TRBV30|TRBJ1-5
CAWSVFHLGPQHF
TGTGCCTGGAGTGTATTCCACCTCGGGCCCCAGCATTTT
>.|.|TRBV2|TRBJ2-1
CASSESVGQFF
TGTGCCAGCAGTGAATCGGTAGGGCAGTTCTTC
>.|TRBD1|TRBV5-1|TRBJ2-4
CASSSRTGKNIQYF
TGCGCCAGCAGCTCCCGGACAGGGAAAAACATTCAGTACTTC
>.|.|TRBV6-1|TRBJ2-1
CASSAGSGHYNEQFF
TGTGCCAGCAGTGCTGGTAGCGGACATTACAATGAGCAGTTCTTC
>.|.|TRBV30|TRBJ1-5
CAWSVYLAGNQPQHF
TGTGCCTGGAGTGTTTATTTGGCAGGGAATCAGCCCCAGCATTTT
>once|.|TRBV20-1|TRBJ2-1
CSARDSGRSPYNEQFF
TGCAGTGCTAGAGATTCAGGGCGATCCCCCTACAATGAGCAGTTCTTC
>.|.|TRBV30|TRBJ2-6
CAWSNRESGANVLTF
TGTGCCTGGAGTAACCGGGAATCTGGGGCCAACGTCCTGACTTTC
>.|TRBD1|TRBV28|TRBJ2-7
CASIGGDRGSYEQYF
TGTGCCAGCATAGGCGGGGACAGGGGAAGTTACGAGCAGTACTTC
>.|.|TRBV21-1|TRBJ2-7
CASERGLAVPYEQYF
TGTGCCAGCGAGAGAGGCTTGGCGGTCCCCTACGAGCAGTACTTC
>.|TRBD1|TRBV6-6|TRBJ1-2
CASINSDRESGYTF
TGTGCCAGCATCAACTCGGACAGGGAATCTGGCTACACCTTC
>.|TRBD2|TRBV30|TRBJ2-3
CAWGELAGYDTQYF
TGTGCCTGGGGGGAGCTAGCGGGATACGATACGCAGTATTTT
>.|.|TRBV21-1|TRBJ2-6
CASRHFGGDRALRGANVLTF
TGTGCCAGCAGACACTTCGGCGGGGACAGGGCGCTTCGTGGGGCCAACGTCCTGACTTTC
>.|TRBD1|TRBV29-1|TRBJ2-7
CSASTGDPYEQYF
TGCAGCGCCTCGACAGGGGATCCCTACGAGCAGTACTTC
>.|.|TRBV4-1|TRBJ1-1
CASSQVTADTEAFF
TGCGCCAGCAGCCAGGTTACAGCGGACACTGAAGCTTTCTTT
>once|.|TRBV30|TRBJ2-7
CAWSPQTGQYF
TGTGCCTGGAGTCCGCAGACTGGGCAGTACTTC
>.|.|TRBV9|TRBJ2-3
CASSVLAPTDTQYF
TGTGCCAGCAGCGTTCTCGCGCCCACAGATACGCAGTATTTT
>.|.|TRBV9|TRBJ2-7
CASSEDPAYEQYF
TGTGCCAGCAGCGAAGACCCCGCCTACGAGCAGTACTTC
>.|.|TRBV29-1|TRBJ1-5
CSVEAGDNQPQHF
TGCAGCGTTGAAGCGGGGGACAATCAGCCCCAGCATTTT
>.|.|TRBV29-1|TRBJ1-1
CSVEQAFF
TGCAGCGTGGAACAAGCTTTCTTT
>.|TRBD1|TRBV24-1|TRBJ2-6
CATSESPGQGGSGANVLTF
TGTGCCACCAGTGAATCCCCGGGACAGGGAGGCTCTGGGGCCAACGTCCTGACTTTC
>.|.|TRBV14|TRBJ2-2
CASSQVRSTGELFF
TGTGCCAGCAGCCAAGTACGATCCACCGGGGAGCTGTTTTTT